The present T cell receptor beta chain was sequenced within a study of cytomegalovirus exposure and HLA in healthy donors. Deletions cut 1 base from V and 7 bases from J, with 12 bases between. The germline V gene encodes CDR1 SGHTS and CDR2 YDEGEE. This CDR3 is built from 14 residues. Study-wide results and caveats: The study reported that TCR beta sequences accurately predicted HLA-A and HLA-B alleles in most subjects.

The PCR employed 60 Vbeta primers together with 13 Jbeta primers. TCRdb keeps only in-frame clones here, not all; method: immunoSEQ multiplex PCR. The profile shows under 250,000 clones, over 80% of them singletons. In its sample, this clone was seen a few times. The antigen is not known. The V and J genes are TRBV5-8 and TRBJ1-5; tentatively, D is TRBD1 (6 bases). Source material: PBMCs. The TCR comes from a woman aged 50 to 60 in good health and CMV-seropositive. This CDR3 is CASSLTTGRQPQHF. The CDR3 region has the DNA TGTGCCAGCAGCTTGACGACAGGTCGGCAGCCCCAGCATTTT.